The rows below give T cell receptor beta chains drawn from one sample of a study of blood T cell repertoires in COVID-19. The assay was immunoSEQ multiplex PCR, and TCRdb's table has in-frame clones only and misses some. The sample contains 150,000 to 170,000 clones, around 78% of which appear only once. Sequenced sample: peripheral blood. The receptors were sampled from an elderly man with acute or convalescent COVID-19. CDR3s include the opening cysteine and the closing phenylalanine or tryptophan. A D gene is named only where the DNA matches it firmly. The size of a clone is reported for some rows only, either as once, few or many, or as a class for expanded clones.

TRBJ2-1 | . | TRBV7-2 | . | CASSFSGGEQFF | TGTGCCAGCAGCTTTTCTGGCGGGGAGCAGTTCTTC
TRBJ2-7 | . | TRBV3-1/TRBV3-2 | TRBD1 | CASSQDRFPREYEQYF | TGTGCCAGCAGCCAGGACAGGTTCCCCAGGGAATACGAGCAGTACTTC
TRBJ2-3 | few | TRBV12-3/TRBV12-4 | . | CASSLGAGTQYF | TGTGCCAGCAGCCTAGGGGCAGGTACGCAGTATTTT
TRBJ1-1 | few | TRBV7-2 | . | CASSIGTNTEAFF | TGTGCCAGCAGCATCGGGACAAACACTGAAGCTTTCTTT
TRBJ1-6 | once | TRBV11-3 | . | CASSFSGVESPLHF | TGTGCCAGCAGCTTTTCAGGGGTGGAATCACCCCTCCACTTT
TRBJ1-2 | . | TRBV2 | TRBD1 | CASSTDRGVQGYTF | TGTGCCAGCAGTACCGACAGGGGAGTCCAGGGCTACACCTTC
TRBJ1-2 | . | TRBV21-1 | . | CASNRLGGPRGYTF | TGTGCCAGCAACAGGCTGGGGGGGCCTCGTGGCTACACCTTC
TRBJ1-1 | . | TRBV6-5 | . | CASRDTVNTEAFF | TGTGCCAGCAGAGATACAGTGAACACTGAAGCTTTCTTT
TRBJ1-5 | . | TRBV28 | . | CASSSPGVTDQPQHF | TGTGCCAGCAGTTCCCCAGGGGTTACGGATCAGCCCCAGCATTTT
TRBJ1-2 | . | TRBV7-9 | TRBD1 | CASSLVQGNGYTF | TGTGCCAGCAGCTTAGTACAGGGGAATGGCTACACCTTC
TRBJ2-3 | . | TRBV18 | . | CASSPQQGDTQYF | TGTGCCAGCTCACCTCAACAGGGAGATACGCAGTATTTT
TRBJ2-1 | . | TRBV7-9 | . | CASIPGGGAPFF | TGTGCCAGCATCCCCGGTGGGGGGGCTCCGTTCTTC
TRBJ2-4 | . | TRBV5-5 | . | CASSPHVSAKNIQYF | TGTGCCAGCAGCCCACATGTCTCAGCCAAAAACATTCAGTACTTC
TRBJ2-3 | . | TRBV15 | . | CATSGRTTADTQYF | TGTGCCACCAGCGGACGGACTACGGCAGATACGCAGTATTTT
TRBJ2-4 | . | TRBV7-2 | . | CASSLGRGRGKNIQYF | TGTGCCAGCAGCTTAGGGAGGGGGCGAGGCAAAAACATTCAGTACTTC
TRBJ1-5 | . | TRBV19 | . | CASRGHRNQPQHF | TGTGCCAGTAGGGGCCATCGTAATCAGCCCCAGCATTTT
TRBJ2-3 | . | TRBV5-1 | . | CASSLNPGSTDTQYF | TGCGCCAGCAGCTTGAACCCAGGGAGCACAGATACGCAGTATTTT
TRBJ2-5 | . | TRBV11-3 | . | CASSLTPEGTQYF | TGTGCCAGCAGCTTAACCCCCGAGGGGACCCAGTACTTC
TRBJ2-3 | once | TRBV5-6 | TRBD2 | CASSLGGLAGRTDTQYF | TGTGCCAGCAGCTTGGGCGGACTAGCGGGGCGCACAGATACGCAGTATTTT
TRBJ2-2 | . | TRBV18 | TRBD1 | CASSPPTGGNTGELFF | TGTGCCAGCTCACCACCGACAGGGGGGAACACCGGGGAGCTGTTTTTT
TRBJ2-5 | . | TRBV7-6 | TRBD2 | CASSLAPAGQETQYF | TGTGCCAGCAGCTTAGCCCCAGCGGGGCAAGAGACCCAGTACTTC
TRBJ2-1 | . | TRBV5-4 | TRBD2 | CASSGLAYEQFF | TGTGCCAGCAGCGGACTAGCCTATGAGCAGTTCTTC
TRBJ2-3 | . | TRBV9 | . | CASSVGTPGTDTQYF | TGTGCCAGCAGCGTAGGCACCCCGGGCACAGATACGCAGTATTTT
TRBJ2-1 | few | TRBV7-2 | . | CASSPLRGSYNEQFF | TGTGCCAGCAGCCCCCTTCGGGGGTCCTACAATGAGCAGTTCTTC
TRBJ2-4 | . | TRBV28 | . | CASSSHMGAIQYF | TGTGCCAGCAGTTCCCACATGGGGGCCATTCAGTACTTC
TRBJ2-7 | . | TRBV5-5 | . | CASSPPGGQSTYEQYF | TGTGCCAGCAGTCCCCCGGGTGGACAGAGTACCTACGAGCAGTACTTC
TRBJ2-7 | . | TRBV30 | . | CAWSVGLGGQEQYF | TGTGCCTGGAGTGTAGGTCTTGGAGGGCAAGAGCAGTACTTC
TRBJ1-1 | once | TRBV3-1/TRBV3-2 | . | CASSPSDTEAFF | TGTGCCAGCAGCCCCAGTGACACTGAAGCTTTCTTT
TRBJ1-5 | . | TRBV15 | . | CATSKGGSNQPQHF | TGTGCCACCAGCAAAGGGGGTAGCAATCAGCCCCAGCATTTT
TRBJ1-2 | . | TRBV4-1 | . | CASSRQVFDGYTF | TGCGCCAGCAGCCGACAGGTTTTTGATGGCTACACCTTC
TRBJ2-4 | . | TRBV9 | TRBD1 | CASSARGTGREAKNIQYF | TGTGCCAGCAGCGCGAGAGGGACAGGGAGGGAAGCCAAAAACATTCAGTACTTC
TRBJ2-3 | . | TRBV7-2 | . | CASSLSGAGSDTQYF | TGTGCCAGCAGCTTATCTGGGGCGGGGAGCGATACGCAGTATTTT
TRBJ2-3 | . | TRBV10-3 | TRBD2 | CAITQRGGTDTQYF | TGTGCCATCACCCAGCGGGGGGGCACAGATACGCAGTATTTT
TRBJ2-5 | few | TRBV7-8 | . | CASSLGTNQETQYF | TGTGCCAGCAGCTTAGGGACAAACCAAGAGACCCAGTACTTC
TRBJ1-1 | few | TRBV5-1 | TRBD1 | CASSIIGQAGPFF | TGCGCCAGCAGCATAATCGGACAGGCCGGGCCTTTCTTT
TRBJ1-2 | . | TRBV6-5 | . | CASSYSISDSYGYTF | TGTGCCAGCAGTTACTCGATTAGTGACAGCTATGGCTACACCTTC
TRBJ2-2 | . | TRBV18 | TRBD2 | CASSPLADTGELFF | TGTGCCAGCTCACCCCTAGCGGATACCGGGGAGCTGTTTTTT
TRBJ2-3 | . | TRBV10-2 | TRBD2 | CASRAGGADTQYF | TGCGCCAGCCGAGCCGGGGGGGCCGATACGCAGTATTTT
TRBJ1-1 | few | TRBV6-6 | . | CASSYSGAGVNTEAFF | TGTGCCAGCAGTTACTCAGGGGCTGGGGTGAACACTGAAGCTTTCTTT
TRBJ1-5 | . | TRBV6-6 | . | CASGRVGLSLQPQHF | TGTGCCAGCGGGAGAGTAGGACTTTCCCTGCAGCCCCAGCATTTT
TRBJ1-2 | . | TRBV3-1/TRBV3-2 | TRBD1 | CASSPTGAVGYTF | TGTGCCAGCAGTCCTACAGGGGCGGTGGGCTACACCTTC
TRBJ2-7 | once | TRBV10-3 | . | CAISRQESSYEQYF | TGTGCCATCAGTAGACAGGAGAGCTCCTACGAGCAGTACTTC
TRBJ2-1 | . | TRBV27 | TRBD2 | CASSLSVLAGGNNEQFF | TGTGCCAGCAGTTTATCGGTACTAGCGGGGGGGAACAATGAGCAGTTCTTC
TRBJ2-5 | once | TRBV9 | . | CASSVTAGAPLVAQETQYF | TGTGCCAGCAGCGTAACGGCGGGGGCCCCGCTCGTGGCCCAAGAGACCCAGTACTTC
TRBJ1-5 | . | TRBV6-5 | TRBD1 | CATSEDRAYRQPQHF | TGTGCCACCTCCGAGGACAGGGCATATCGTCAGCCCCAGCATTTT
TRBJ2-7 | . | TRBV11-2 | . | CASSLDYRTPPYEQYF | TGTGCCAGCAGCTTAGATTACAGGACCCCTCCCTACGAGCAGTACTTC
TRBJ2-5 | . | TRBV5-4 | . | CASSLWESQETQYF | TGTGCCAGCAGCTTGTGGGAGAGTCAAGAGACCCAGTACTTC
TRBJ1-2 | . | TRBV4-2 | TRBD1 | CASSGSDRERIGYTF | TGTGCCAGCAGCGGGTCGGACAGGGAGCGTATTGGCTACACCTTC
TRBJ2-2 | . | TRBV5-1 | . | CASSLTGGELFF | TGCGCCAGCAGCCTTACCGGGGGGGAGCTGTTTTTT
TRBJ2-1 | . | TRBV5-1 | . | CASSPREVGYNEQFF | TGCGCCAGCAGCCCCAGGGAGGTGGGTTACAATGAGCAGTTCTTC
TRBJ2-3 | few | TRBV29-1 | . | CSVVTGGADTQYF | TGCAGCGTTGTAACAGGGGGGGCAGATACGCAGTATTTT
TRBJ2-1 | . | TRBV4-2 | . | CASSQDPGRSSYNEQFF | TGTGCCAGCAGCCAAGATCCCGGGAGAAGCTCCTACAATGAGCAGTTCTTC
TRBJ2-5 | . | TRBV28 | TRBD1 | CASSLRTGETQYF | TGTGCCAGCAGTCTGAGGACAGGGGAGACCCAGTACTTC
TRBJ2-1 | . | TRBV2 | TRBD1 | CASRPGTGEGNEQFF | TGTGCCAGCAGGCCCGGGACAGGGGAGGGCAATGAGCAGTTCTTC